The 29 T cell receptor beta chains listed next were all sequenced from one sample in a study of blood T cell repertoires in COVID-19. Assay: immunoSEQ multiplex PCR; the TCRdb copy retains only in-frame clones and omits some. The sample records about 300,000 clones, 85% to 90% being singletons. Sequenced input: peripheral blood. The origin of the receptors is a woman aged 25 to 39 with COVID-19, enrolled during active disease.

This sequence joins TRBV2 and TRBJ1-1; 7 bases are shared with TRBD1. J gave up 3 bases and V 4 bases, and 8 bases lay outside the gene matches. The CDR3 covers 15 residues. Germline V CDR1 and CDR2: SNHLY, FYNNEI. The CDR3 DNA is TGTGCCAGCAGTGCAGCGGGACAGAGAGACACTGAAGCTTTCTTT. Its translation is CASSAAGQRDTEAFF.

A few counts support this clone. The J gene is TRBJ2-3, the V gene TRBV9; 12 bases match TRBD2. Germline CDR1 reads SGDLS; CDR2 reads YYNGEE. V lost 4 bases, J lost 6 bases, and 6 bases stayed unmatched. The CDR3 length is 15 residues. The CDR3 loop is CASSLAGGPSDTQYF. CDR3 in DNA: TGTGCCAGCAGCCTAGCGGGGGGGCCATCGGATACGCAGTATTTT.

The J gene is TRBJ1-2, the V gene TRBV6-1; 7 nucleotides align to TRBD1. Germline trimming cut 3 bases from V and 3 bases from J; bases unmatched to any gene: 1. The germline CDR1 and CDR2 sequences are MNHNS and SASEGT. CDR3 length: 13 amino acids. This CDR3 is CASSDDRDYGYTF. The CDR3 DNA is TGTGCCAGCAGTGACGACAGGGACTATGGCTACACCTTC.

J is TRBJ1-2 and V is TRBV3-1 (or the pseudogene TRBV3-2); perhaps TRBD1 as D (6 bases). The V gene lost 3 bases and the J gene lost 4 bases, with 12 bases spanning the gap. CDR1 and CDR2 (germline): LGHDT, YNNKEL (reference sequence). This CDR3 is 14 amino acids long. The DNA for the CDR3 is TGTGCCAGCAGCCACCTATTGGACAGCTATGGCTACACCTTC. Protein product: CASSHLLDSYGYTF.

The V and J genes are TRBV5-1 and TRBJ1-2, with D possibly being TRBD1 (5 bases). Germline V lookup: CDR1 SGHRS, CDR2 YFSETQ. The CDR3 has 14 amino acids. V shed 0 bases and J shed 7 bases, with 13 bases lying between them. CDR3 coding DNA: TGCGCCAGCAGCTTGGTGGCAGGGCTTTCTGGCTACACCTTC. Residues: CASSLVAGLSGYTF.

This chain connects TRBV7-7 to TRBJ1-2; a weak D match, TRBD1 (6 bases). V lost 2 bases and J 2 bases, leaving 18 bases between the germline ends. The germline V gene encodes CDR1 SSHAT and CDR2 FNYEAQ (reference sequence). The CDR3 has 17 amino acids. The CDR3 region is CASSLKSAGTKNYGYTF. The DNA for the CDR3 is TGTGCCAGCAGCTTAAAGAGCGCCGGGACAAAAAACTATGGCTACACCTTC.

The chain is built from TRBV6-5 and TRBJ2-3, with TRBD1 as a possible D gene (5 bases). This CDR3 is built from 15 residues. Germline V CDR1 and CDR2: MNHEY, SVGAGI. Trimming removed 2 bases at V and 9 bases at J, with 18 bases between. CDR3 region: CASSYGAQTGDTQYF. DNA for the CDR3: TGTGCCAGCAGTTACGGGGCCCAGACGGGCGACACGCAGTATTTT.

The rearrangement links TRBV5-8 to TRBJ1-1, with 7 bases identical to TRBD1. This CDR3 is built from 15 residues. The germline V gene has CDR1 SGHTS and CDR2 YDEGEE. The V gene end was trimmed by 4 bases and the J gene end by 6 bases; junction bases not matched to a gene: 12. The CDR3 loop is CASSTFRDRDAEAFF. CDR3 sequence (DNA): TGTGCCAGCAGCACATTTCGAGACAGGGACGCTGAAGCTTTCTTT.

The chain combines TRBV19 with TRBJ2-3; 10 positions agree with TRBD2. CDR1 LNHDA and CDR2 SQIVND come from the germline V gene (reference sequence). After removal of 4 bases from V and 5 bases from J, the junction contained 12 bases not matched to a gene. This CDR3 comprises 17 residues. The CDR3 sequence is CASSRVALAGAIDTQYF. As DNA, the CDR3 is TGTGCCAGTAGTAGGGTTGCCCTAGCGGGGGCCATAGATACGCAGTATTTT.

This clone has only one observation. CDR3 DNA: TGTGCCAGCAGCTTAGCAGGGGGCGCACCCCATGAGCAGTTCTTC. Protein: CASSLAGGAPHEQFF. The chain combines TRBV7-9 with TRBJ2-1; the match to TRBD1 covers 7 bases. Looked up from germline, CDR1 is SEHNR and CDR2 is FQNEAQ (reference sequence). The CDR3 has 15 amino acids. Germline trimming cut 0 bases from V and 8 bases from J; bases unmatched to any gene: 7.

The table lists this clone with a few counts. This chain connects TRBV3-1 (or the pseudogene TRBV3-2) to TRBJ1-2; D is ambiguous. CDR1 is LGHDT and CDR2 is YNNKEL in the germline V gene (reference sequence). The CDR3 totals 13 residues. The ends were cut back, 3 bases at V and 6 bases at J, with 11 bases in the middle. The CDR3: CASSQAFEDGYTF. DNA of the CDR3: TGTGCCAGCAGCCAGGCGTTTGAGGATGGCTACACCTTC.

A word on this clone: Different DNA sequences within this sample yield the same CDR3. CDR3 sequence: CASSSRGTDTQYF. The CDR3 DNA reads TGTGCCAGCAGCTCACGCGGCACAGATACGCAGTATTTT. V usage is TRBV11-3 and J usage is TRBJ2-3; D call uncertain. The V end was cut by 4 bases, the J end by 1 base, with 6 bases between. This CDR3 comprises 13 residues. Germline V gene data show CDR1 as SGHNT and CDR2 as YENEEA.

This chain connects TRBV11-3 to TRBJ1-1, with TRBD1 identical over 7 bases. The germline V gene encodes CDR1 SGHNT and CDR2 YENEEA. This CDR3 has 16 amino acids. Trimming removed 4 bases from V and 2 bases from J; junction bases left unmatched: 10. CDR3 sequence reads: CASSSPRGTENTEAFF. The CDR3 nucleotides read TGTGCCAGCAGCTCCCCCCGGGGGACAGAAAACACTGAAGCTTTCTTT.

The chain links TRBV9 to TRBJ2-1, with TRBD1 identical over 7 bases. The CDR3 spans 15 residues. Germline CDR1 reads SGDLS; CDR2 reads YYNGEE. With V trimmed by 3 bases and J by 0 bases, 3 bases remained unmatched. For the CDR3, the DNA is TGTGCCAGCAGCGCCTACAGGGGCTCCTACAATGAGCAGTTCTTC. Translation: CASSAYRGSYNEQFF.

The CDR3 nucleotides are TGTGCCAGCAGCCTAAAACTTGGGAGCCTTAATGAAAAACTGTTTTTT. Translated, it gives CASSLKLGSLNEKLFF. This chain uses TRBV7-6 with TRBJ1-4; no clear D. The CDR3 has 16 amino acids. Per the germline V gene, CDR1 is SGHVS and CDR2 is FNYEAQ. Between the trimmed V and J ends, which lost 5 bases and 4 bases, there was a span of 17 bases. The full variable domain, rest sourced from reference TRBV7-6 and TRBJ1-4, is GAGVSQSPRYKVTKRGQDVALRCDPISGHVSLYWYRQALGQGPEFLTYFNYEAQQDKSGLPNDRFSAERPEGSISTLTIQRTEQRDSAMYRCASSLKLGSLNEKLFFGSGTQLSVL.

The chain uses TRBV24-1 and TRBJ1-2; 9 bases agree with TRBD1. The CDR3 extends over 13 amino acids. Germline-derived CDR1 and CDR2 are KGHDR and SFDVKD. Unmatched junction bases numbered 1, after V lost 1 base and J lost 8 bases. CDR3 nucleotide sequence: TGTGCCACCAGTGATTTAACAGGGGGCGGCTACACCTTC. Translating it yields CATSDLTGGGYTF.

The chain employs TRBV4-3 and TRBJ2-3; 14 bases are a match to TRBD2. The CDR3 is 15 amino acids. With 1 base clipped from V and 8 bases from J, the junction kept 2 bases outside the gene matches. Germline loops: CDR1 LGHNA, CDR2 YSLEER. CDR3 in amino acids: CASSQAGLAGGTQYF. CDR3 coding DNA: TGCGCCAGCAGCCAAGCAGGACTAGCGGGGGGTACGCAGTATTTT.

V and J are TRBV19 and TRBJ1-5; 8 bases map to TRBD1. CDR3 length: 15 residues. With V trimmed by 3 bases and J by 6 bases, 7 bases remained unmatched. Germline loops: CDR1 LNHDA, CDR2 SQIVND (reference sequence). This CDR3 is CASSIRTGHFQPQHF. Here the CDR3 DNA reads TGTGCCAGTAGTATTCGGACAGGGCACTTTCAGCCCCAGCATTTT.

The chain combines TRBV2 with TRBJ1-1; weak D call: TRBD1 (6 bases). The V gene's germline CDR1 is SNHLY and CDR2 FYNNEI. The V end lost 1 base, the J end lost 6 bases, and 12 bases lay between the germline ends. This CDR3 region has 14 residues. Here the CDR3 DNA reads TGTGCCAGCAGTGAAGTTGGGGGCCGGGCTGAAGCTTTCTTT. Amino acid sequence: CASSEVGGRAEAFF.

In this sample, this clone turned up once. The chain employs TRBV28 and TRBJ1-1; D perhaps matches TRBD1 (6 bases). Looked up from germline, CDR1 is MDHEN and CDR2 is SYDVKM. V was pared by 7 bases and J by 0 bases, with 12 bases between. CDR3 size: 14 residues. CDR3: CASTNRELNTEAFF. The CDR3 bases are TGTGCCAGCACCAACAGGGAATTGAACACTGAAGCTTTCTTT.

The CDR3, as DNA: TGTGCCAGCAGTTCACCCGGGACTAGTAGGAATGAGCAGTTCTTC. Its protein product is CASSSPGTSRNEQFF. V usage is TRBV28 and J usage is TRBJ2-1; TRBD2 matches 8 bases. V lost 4 bases to trimming and J lost 7 bases; unmatched junction nucleotides: 9. CDR1 and CDR2 (germline): MDHEN, SYDVKM. The CDR3 is made up of 15 amino acids.

The rearrangement links TRBV9 to TRBJ1-1; TRBD1 aligns across 7 bases. The V and J ends lost 2 bases and 5 bases, in that order; junction bases with no gene match: 9. The germline V gene has CDR1 SGDLS and CDR2 YYNGEE. The CDR3 has 15 residues. The CDR3 DNA follows: TGTGCCAGCAGCGTCTCTCCAGCAGGGGGGACTGAAGCTTTCTTT. Residues: CASSVSPAGGTEAFF.

This chain's CDR3 is CASSFRGTGGYEQYV. The CDR3 nucleotides read TGTGCCAGCAGCTTCCGGGGGACAGGGGGCTACGAGCAGTACGTC. The chain recombines TRBV5-6 with TRBJ2-7; 11 nucleotides agree with TRBD1. V shed 2 bases and J 3 bases; nucleotides not matched to a gene: 4. CDR3 length: 15 residues. The germline V gene has CDR1 SGHDT and CDR2 YYEEEE.

The chain couples TRBV7-2 to TRBJ2-7; TRBD2 matches at 14 bases. Germline V gene data show CDR1 as SGHTA and CDR2 as FQGNSA. The ends lost 3 bases at V and 2 bases at J; junction bases unmatched: 6. The CDR3 spans 17 residues. CDR3 residues: CASSFPGLAGAPYEQYF. DNA for the CDR3: TGTGCCAGCAGCTTCCCGGGACTAGCGGGGGCCCCCTACGAGCAGTACTTC.

The rearrangement joins TRBV4-1 to TRBJ1-2; D is ambiguous. Per germline, CDR1 MGHRA and CDR2 YSYEKL. The germline V and J ends were trimmed by 0 bases and 1 base, with 21 bases remaining between them. This CDR3 contains 19 residues. The CDR3 here is CASSQESPSSKLLNYGYTF. In DNA, the CDR3 is TGCGCCAGCAGCCAAGAGAGCCCTTCCTCTAAGCTTCTTAACTATGGCTACACCTTC.

This chain joins TRBV2 and TRBJ2-5; 8 bases fit TRBD2. CDR3 length equals 15 residues. Germline CDR1 reads SNHLY; CDR2 reads FYNNEI. The V segment lost 4 bases and the J segment 1 base; nucleotides outside the gene matches: 5. The CDR3 loop reads CASSGGSGVQETQYF. The CDR3 nucleotides are TGTGCCAGCAGTGGCGGTAGCGGGGTCCAAGAGACCCAGTACTTC.

The V call is TRBV5-4, the J call TRBJ1-5, with unresolved D. The germline V gene encodes CDR1 SGHNT and CDR2 YYREEE (reference sequence). V dropped 2 bases and J dropped 4 bases, with 10 bases sitting between them. This CDR3 has 14 residues. CDR3 loop: CASSFAGLNQPQHF. The DNA of the CDR3 is TGTGCCAGCAGCTTCGCCGGGTTGAATCAGCCCCAGCATTTT.

The V call is TRBV25-1, the J call TRBJ2-7; D uncertain. Germline V gene sequence: CDR1 MGHDK, CDR2 SYGVNS. CDR3 length equals 13 residues. Trimming pared 2 bases from V and 3 bases from J, leaving 8 bases between. CDR3 amino acids: CASSENGVYEQYF. DNA for the CDR3: TGTGCCAGCAGTGAAAACGGAGTCTACGAGCAGTACTTC.

The J gene is TRBJ2-3, the V gene TRBV7-9, with D uncertain. Germline CDR1 reads SEHNR; CDR2 reads FQNEAQ (reference sequence). This CDR3 region has 15 residues. Trimming cost V 4 bases and J 1 base, with 12 bases left between them. The CDR3 reads CASSSRRYRTDTQYF. The CDR3 coding sequence is TGTGCCAGCAGCTCGCGGCGGTACCGCACAGATACGCAGTATTTT.